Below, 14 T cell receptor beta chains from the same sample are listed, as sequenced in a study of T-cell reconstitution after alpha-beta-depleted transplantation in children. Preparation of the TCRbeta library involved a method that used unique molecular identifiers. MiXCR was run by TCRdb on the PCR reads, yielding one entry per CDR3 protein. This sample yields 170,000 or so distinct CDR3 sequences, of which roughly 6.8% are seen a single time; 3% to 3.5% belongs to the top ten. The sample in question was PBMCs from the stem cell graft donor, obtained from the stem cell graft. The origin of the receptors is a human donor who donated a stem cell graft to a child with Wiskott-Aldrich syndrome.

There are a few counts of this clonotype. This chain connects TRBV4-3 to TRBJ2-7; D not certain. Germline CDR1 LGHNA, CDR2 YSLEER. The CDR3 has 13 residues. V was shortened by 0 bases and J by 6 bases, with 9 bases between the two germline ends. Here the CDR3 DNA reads TGCGCCAGCAGCCAAGATCATCACGCCGAGCAGTACTTC. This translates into CASSQDHHAEQYF.

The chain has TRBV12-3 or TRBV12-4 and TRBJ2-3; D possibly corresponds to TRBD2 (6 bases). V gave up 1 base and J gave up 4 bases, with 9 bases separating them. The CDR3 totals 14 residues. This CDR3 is CASSLGGKADTQYF. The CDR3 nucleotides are TGTGCCAGCAGTTTAGGCGGGAAGGCAGATACGCAGTATTTT.

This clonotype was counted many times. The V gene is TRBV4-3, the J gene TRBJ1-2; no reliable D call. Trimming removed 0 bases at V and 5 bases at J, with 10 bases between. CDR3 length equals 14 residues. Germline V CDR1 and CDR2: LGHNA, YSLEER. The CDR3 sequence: CASSQDTAYYGYTF. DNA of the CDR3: TGCGCCAGCAGCCAAGATACAGCTTATTATGGCTACACCTTC.

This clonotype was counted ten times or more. The chain's CDR3 is CASSQESDTQYF. Written as DNA, the CDR3 is TGCGCCAGCAGCCAAGAGTCCGATACGCAGTATTTT. This chain joins TRBV4-3 and TRBJ2-3; the D is unclear. Trimming cost V 0 bases and J 6 bases, with 4 bases left between them. The germline V gene has CDR1 LGHNA and CDR2 YSLEER. This CDR3 comprises 12 residues.

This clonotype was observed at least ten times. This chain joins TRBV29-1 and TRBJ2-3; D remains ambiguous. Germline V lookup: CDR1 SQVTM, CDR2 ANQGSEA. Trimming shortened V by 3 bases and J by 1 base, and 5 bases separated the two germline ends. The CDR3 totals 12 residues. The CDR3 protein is CSVDSGTDTQYF. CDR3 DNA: TGCAGCGTTGATTCAGGCACAGATACGCAGTATTTT.

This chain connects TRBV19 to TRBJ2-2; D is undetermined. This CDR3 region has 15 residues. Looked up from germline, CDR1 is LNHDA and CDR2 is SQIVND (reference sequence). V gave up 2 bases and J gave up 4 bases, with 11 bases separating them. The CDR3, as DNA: TGTGCCAGTAGTATAAGCTTCCAGTTCACCGGGGAGCTGTTTTTT. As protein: CASSISFQFTGELFF.

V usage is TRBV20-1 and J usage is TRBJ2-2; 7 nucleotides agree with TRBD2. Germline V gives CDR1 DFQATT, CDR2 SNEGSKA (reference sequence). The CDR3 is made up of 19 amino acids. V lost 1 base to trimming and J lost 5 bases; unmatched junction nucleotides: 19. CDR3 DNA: TGCAGTGCTAGAGTCATCGTCAGCGGGGCAGGCAGGGAGACCGGGGAGCTGTTTTTT. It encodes CSARVIVSGAGRETGELFF.

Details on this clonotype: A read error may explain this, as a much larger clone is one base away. CDR3 nucleotides: TGCAGTACCACCCCGGGCTACGAGCAGTACTTC. Translation gives CSTTPGYEQYF. This chain links TRBV20-1 with TRBJ2-7; no firm D call. V lost 8 bases and J 3 bases, leaving 11 bases between the germline ends. There are 11 residues in the CDR3. CDR1 and CDR2 from the germline V gene are DFQATT and SNEGSKA (reference sequence).

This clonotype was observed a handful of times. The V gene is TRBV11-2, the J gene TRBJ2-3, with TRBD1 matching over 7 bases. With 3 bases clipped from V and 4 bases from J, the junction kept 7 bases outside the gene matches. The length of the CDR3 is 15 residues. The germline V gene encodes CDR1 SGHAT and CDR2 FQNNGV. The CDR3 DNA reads TGTGCCAGCAGCTTTAGGTCAGGGGGTGCAGATACGCAGTATTTT. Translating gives CASSFRSGGADTQYF.

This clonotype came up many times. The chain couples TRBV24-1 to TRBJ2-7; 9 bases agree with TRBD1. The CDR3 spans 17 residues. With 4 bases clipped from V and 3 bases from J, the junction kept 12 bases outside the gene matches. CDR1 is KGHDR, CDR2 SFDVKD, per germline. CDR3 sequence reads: CATSEYSAGTGRYEQYF. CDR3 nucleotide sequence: TGTGCCACCAGTGAGTATTCCGCCGGGACAGGGCGCTACGAGCAGTACTTC.

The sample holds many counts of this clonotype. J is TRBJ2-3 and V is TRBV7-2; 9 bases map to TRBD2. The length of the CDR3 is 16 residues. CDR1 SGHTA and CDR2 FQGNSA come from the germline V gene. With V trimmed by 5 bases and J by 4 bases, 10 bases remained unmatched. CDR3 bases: TGTGCCAGCAGCCTCCTGGCAGCGGGAGGAGCAGATACGCAGTATTTT. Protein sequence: CASSLLAAGGADTQYF.

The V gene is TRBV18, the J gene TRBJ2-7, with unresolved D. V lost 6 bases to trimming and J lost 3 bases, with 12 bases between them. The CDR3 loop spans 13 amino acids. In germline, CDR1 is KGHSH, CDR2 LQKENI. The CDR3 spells CASSGNALYEQYF. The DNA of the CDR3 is TGTGCCAGCTCGGGCAATGCCCTCTACGAGCAGTACTTC.

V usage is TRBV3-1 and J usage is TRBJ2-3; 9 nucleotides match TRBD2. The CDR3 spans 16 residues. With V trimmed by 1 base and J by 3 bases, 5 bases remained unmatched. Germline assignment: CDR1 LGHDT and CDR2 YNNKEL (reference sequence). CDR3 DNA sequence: TGTGCCAGCAGCCAAGCGGCGAGCGGGAGGACAGATACGCAGTATTTT. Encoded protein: CASSQAASGRTDTQYF.

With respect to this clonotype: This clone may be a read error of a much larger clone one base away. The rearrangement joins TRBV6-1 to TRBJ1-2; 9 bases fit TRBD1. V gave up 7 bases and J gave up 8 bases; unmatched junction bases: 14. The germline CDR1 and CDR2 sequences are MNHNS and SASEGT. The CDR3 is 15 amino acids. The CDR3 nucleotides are TGTGCCAGCAAAAGAAGGCTGACAGGGGGAGTGGGCTACACCTTC. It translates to CASKRRLTGGVGYTF.